Below, 29 T cell receptor beta chains from the same sample are listed, as sequenced in a study of blood T cell repertoires in COVID-19. Assay: immunoSEQ multiplex PCR; the TCRdb copy retains only in-frame clones and omits some. The sample records under 300,000 clones, 79% being singletons. Sample: peripheral blood. The receptors derive from a woman in her thirties or forties with active or convalescent COVID-19.

This clone appeared once. The chain employs TRBV28 and TRBJ2-1, with 9 positions matching TRBD1. The germline CDR1 and CDR2 sequences are MDHEN and SYDVKM. V trimming: 3 bases; J trimming: 9 bases; junction bases outside the gene matches: 6. The CDR3 covers 14 residues. CDR3 region: CASSFNRGRGEQFF. CDR3 DNA: TGTGCCAGCAGTTTCAACAGGGGGCGCGGTGAGCAGTTCTTC.

This clone was found many times. The chain recombines TRBV23-1 with TRBJ2-7; maybe TRBD2 (6 bases). TRBV23-1 is known as an ORF, though its function is uncertain. The CDR3 covers 14 residues. V was shortened by 3 bases and J by 5 bases, with 14 bases between the two germline ends. CDR3 nucleotides: TGCGCCAGCAGTCAGACGGGAGTGAGCGACGAGCAGTACTTC. Translating it yields CASSQTGVSDEQYF.

The V gene is TRBV12-3 or TRBV12-4, the J gene TRBJ1-2, with D perhaps TRBD1 (6 bases). Trimming left V 6 bases short and J 6 bases short, with 14 bases between. The CDR3 runs to 13 residues. CDR3 sequence: CASSHRDYDGYTF. The CDR3 DNA reads TGTGCCAGCAGCCACAGGGATTACGATGGCTACACCTTC.

The J gene is TRBJ2-4, the V gene TRBV7-8; TRBD1 matches at 8 bases. Germline loops: CDR1 SGHVS, CDR2 FQNEAQ. The CDR3 has 16 residues. V was pared by 4 bases and J by 3 bases, with 8 bases of the junction left unmatched. CDR3 in DNA: TGTGCCAGCAGCTCCCTGCAGGGGGCGGTCAAAAACATTCAGTACTTC. Translating gives CASSSLQGAVKNIQYF.

The CDR3 is CASSFGAGPYEQYF. The CDR3 DNA follows: TGTGCCAGCAGCTTTGGGGCAGGCCCCTACGAGCAGTACTTC. This chain joins TRBV11-2 and TRBJ2-7; perhaps TRBD1 as D (5 bases). The CDR3 consists of 14 residues. Germline values: CDR1 SGHAT, CDR2 FQNNGV. V lost 3 bases and J 2 bases, leaving 11 bases between the germline ends.

The V gene is TRBV24-1, the J gene TRBJ2-2, with TRBD1 identical over 7 bases. The V segment lost 0 bases and the J segment 4 bases; nucleotides outside the gene matches: 13. CDR1 and CDR2 (germline): KGHDR, SFDVKD. This CDR3 comprises 19 residues. The CDR3, as DNA: TGTGCCACCAGTGATTTGCAGGGGGACGGAACCTTGGGCACCGGGGAGCTGTTTTTT. As protein: CATSDLQGDGTLGTGELFF.

The rearrangement joins TRBV6-5 to TRBJ1-4, with D uncertain. The CDR3 length is 15 residues. V lost 0 bases, J lost 7 bases, and 12 bases lay in between. CDR1 is MNHEY, CDR2 SVGAGI, per germline. In DNA form, the CDR3 reads TGTGCCAGCAGTTACTCATCGGGAGTTGGTGAAAAACTGTTTTTT. Protein product: CASSYSSGVGEKLFF.

CDR3 region: CASSQASLGDEQFF. In nucleotides, the CDR3 is TGTGCCAGCAGCCAAGCGAGTCTCGGGGATGAGCAGTTCTTC. The V and J genes are TRBV3-1 (or the pseudogene TRBV3-2) and TRBJ2-1; a weak D match, TRBD2 (5 bases). V was clipped by 1 base and J by 8 bases, with 12 bases between them. This CDR3 region has 14 residues. CDR1 and CDR2 from the germline V gene are LGHDT and YNNKEL (reference sequence).

The genes are TRBV11-2 and TRBJ1-2, with D maybe TRBD1 (5 bases). The CDR3 covers 15 residues. Germline CDR1 is SGHAT and CDR2 is FQNNGV. The V and J ends lost 1 base and 4 bases respectively, with 13 bases between them. The CDR3 nucleotides read TGTGCCAGCAGCTTAGTAACAGGAGGGGTCTATGGCTACACCTTC. Its protein product is CASSLVTGGVYGYTF.

The V and J genes are TRBV6-5 and TRBJ1-2; the D is unclear. The germline V gene has CDR1 MNHEY and CDR2 SVGAGI. This CDR3 has 13 residues. V was cut by 6 bases and J by 4 bases, with 12 bases left in between. The CDR3 loop is CASSSSSGYGYTF. CDR3 DNA sequence: TGTGCCAGCAGCTCGTCCTCGGGCTATGGCTACACCTTC.

V gene TRBV7-7 combines with J gene TRBJ1-4; D gene uncertain. This CDR3 is built from 14 residues. The germline V gene encodes CDR1 SSHAT and CDR2 FNYEAQ (reference sequence). V lost 7 bases to trimming and J lost 12 bases, with 21 bases between them. The CDR3 coding sequence is TGTGCCAGCACCAAGAGACTCGGCGACGACGAACTGTTTTTT. This codes for CASTKRLGDDELFF.

This chain uses TRBV4-1 with TRBJ1-1; 7 nucleotides agree with TRBD1. In germline, CDR1 is MGHRA, CDR2 YSYEKL. The CDR3 is 15 residues long. The V gene end was trimmed by 5 bases and the J gene end by 2 bases; junction bases not matched to a gene: 8. CDR3 protein: CASSRGLGENTEAFF. The CDR3 DNA is TGCGCCAGCAGCAGGGGGCTGGGTGAAAACACTGAAGCTTTCTTT.

The genes are TRBV27 and TRBJ2-2; 10 bases agree with TRBD1. The CDR3 is 16 amino acids. J gave up 4 bases and V 4 bases, and 6 bases lay outside the gene matches. Germline V CDR1 and CDR2: MNHEY, SMNVEV (reference sequence). The CDR3 sequence: CASSSYRTGGTGELFF. DNA for the CDR3: TGTGCCAGCAGTTCATACCGGACAGGGGGCACCGGGGAGCTGTTTTTT.

This clone was counted a few times. V usage is TRBV21-1 and J usage is TRBJ1-5; the table's D call TRBD1 went unverified against the DNA. TRBV21-1 is marked as a pseudogene. The CDR3 runs 14 residues. CDR3 nucleotides: TGTCGAAGTCGGAGACAGGGTCCGCGTCAGCCCCAGCATTTT. Its protein is CRSRRQGPRQPQHF.

V gene TRBV19 combines with J gene TRBJ2-2, with D possibly being TRBD2 (5 bases). This CDR3 spans 14 amino acids. V lost 7 bases and J lost 1, with 10 bases in between. Germline CDR1 reads LNHDA; CDR2 reads SQIVND (reference sequence). The CDR3 DNA reads as TGTGCCAGTAATGGACTTCTGAACACCGGGGAGCTGTTTTTT. Its protein is CASNGLLNTGELFF.

The V and J genes are TRBV4-1 and TRBJ2-2; D unresolved. This CDR3 contains 16 residues. V shed 4 bases and J shed 1 base, with 13 bases lying between them. Germline V gene sequence: CDR1 MGHRA, CDR2 YSYEKL. The CDR3 coding sequence is TGCGCCAGCAGCCGAGCTGAGTCCCTGAACACCGGGGAGCTGTTTTTT. The encoded protein is CASSRAESLNTGELFF.

The CDR3 protein is CASSLGTSRGSPLHF. CDR3 nucleotide sequence: TGTGCCAGCAGCTTAGGGACGTCAAGGGGTTCACCCCTCCACTTT. V and J are TRBV7-9 and TRBJ1-6, with D tentatively TRBD1 (5 bases). Trimming took 1 base from V and 9 from J, leaving 13 bases between them. The CDR3 totals 15 residues. Germline CDR1 reads SEHNR; CDR2 reads FQNEAQ (reference sequence). Based on the CDR3 plus reference TRBV7-9 and TRBJ1-6, the full variable domain is DTGVSQNPRHKITKRGQNVTFRCDPISEHNRLYWYRQTLGQGPEFLTYFQNEAQLEKSRLLSDRFSAERPKGSFSTLEIQRTEQGDSAMYLCASSLGTSRGSPLHFGNGTRLTVT.

The chain employs TRBV19 and TRBJ2-3; maybe TRBD2 (5 bases). From germline, CDR1 is LNHDA and CDR2 SQIVND (reference sequence). There are 17 residues in the CDR3. V gave up 1 base and J gave up 3 bases, with 17 bases separating them. The CDR3 region is CASSIGGQNRRTDTQYF. The CDR3 nucleotides are TGTGCCAGTAGTATAGGAGGCCAAAACCGGAGGACAGATACGCAGTATTTT.

CDR3 sequence: CASSLALQRGAEETQYF. The CDR3 DNA reads TGCGCCAGCAGCTTGGCCCTTCAGCGGGGGGCCGAAGAGACCCAGTACTTC. The rearrangement links TRBV5-1 to TRBJ2-5, with 9 positions matching TRBD2. CDR3 length: 17 residues. Germline V gene lookup returns CDR1 SGHRS and CDR2 YFSETQ. V gave up 0 bases and J gave up 3 bases; unmatched junction bases: 9.

The chain couples TRBV9 to TRBJ2-3; possible D gene TRBD1, 5 bases. CDR3 size: 14 residues. Germline loops: CDR1 SGDLS, CDR2 YYNGEE. Trimming cost V 2 bases and J 2 bases, with 9 bases left between them. The CDR3 reads CASSVWGPTDTQYF. The CDR3 DNA sequence: TGTGCCAGCAGCGTGTGGGGCCCCACAGATACGCAGTATTTT.

This clone occurred once. This rearrangement joins TRBV4-1 to TRBJ2-7; 10 bases line up with TRBD1. V gave up 1 base and J gave up 6 bases; unmatched junction bases: 3. The germline CDR1 and CDR2 sequences are MGHRA and YSYEKL. CDR3 length equals 14 residues. The CDR3 loop reads CASSQVRDRGEQYF. For the CDR3, the DNA is TGCGCCAGCAGCCAAGTGCGGGACAGGGGCGAGCAGTACTTC.

This chain connects TRBV6-6 to TRBJ2-3; TRBD2 aligns across 8 bases. V was clipped by 5 bases and J by 0 bases; unmatched bases: 4. The CDR3 totals 15 residues. Germline-derived CDR1 and CDR2 are MNHNY and SVGAGI (reference sequence). CDR3 sequence reads: CASSPLAGSTDTQYF. DNA of the CDR3: TGTGCCAGCAGTCCTTTAGCGGGGAGCACAGATACGCAGTATTTT.

The rearrangement links TRBV6-5 to TRBJ1-1, with TRBD1 as a possible D gene (6 bases). Germline CDR1 and CDR2: MNHEY and SVGAGI. The V and J ends lost 8 bases and 8 bases respectively, with 24 bases between them. The CDR3 runs to 15 residues. CDR3 DNA sequence: TGTGCCAGCCAACTTGAGAACGGGCCCAGGGGAGAAGCTTTCTTT. This sequence encodes CASQLENGPRGEAFF.

The chain combines TRBV5-5 with TRBJ1-2; a possible D gene is TRBD1 (5 bases). Trimming took 3 bases from V and 2 from J, leaving 14 bases between them. The V gene's germline CDR1 is SGHKS and CDR2 YYEKEE (reference sequence). The CDR3 sequence is 15 residues long. CDR3 coding DNA: TGTGCCAGCAGCTGGACGGGGGGATCAAACTATGGCTACACCTTC. It specifies CASSWTGGSNYGYTF. Variable domain in full (rest from reference TRBV5-5 and TRBJ1-2): DAGVTQSPTHLIKTRGQQVTLRCSPISGHKSVSWYQQVLGQGPQFIFQYYEKEERGRGNFPDRFSARQFPNYSSELNVNALLLGDSALYLCASSWTGGSNYGYTFGSGTRLTVV.

The chain is built from TRBV2 and TRBJ2-7; perhaps TRBD1 as D (5 bases). Trimming shortened V by 1 base and J by 7 bases, and 8 bases separated the two germline ends. The CDR3 totals 12 residues. Germline assignment: CDR1 SNHLY and CDR2 FYNNEI. The CDR3 nucleotides read TGTGCCAGCAGTGAAGAGGGGTGGGAGCAGTACGTC. Its translation is CASSEEGWEQYV.

CDR3 sequence (DNA): TGTGCCAGCAGCCAAGAAGGGACAGGGGCTAATGAAAAACTGTTTTTT. It encodes CASSQEGTGANEKLFF. V is TRBV3-1 (or the pseudogene TRBV3-2) and J is TRBJ1-4; 10 nucleotides align to TRBD1. CDR3 length equals 16 residues. Germline values: CDR1 LGHDT, CDR2 YNNKEL (reference sequence). V shed 0 bases, J shed 3 bases, and the junction held 1 base outside the gene matches.

The chain combines TRBV30 with TRBJ2-3; maybe TRBD1 (5 bases). Germline CDR1 and CDR2: GTSNPN and SVGIG (reference sequence). The CDR3 extends over 13 amino acids. V gave up 5 bases and J gave up 3 bases, with 12 bases separating them. The CDR3 DNA is TGTGCCTGGGCGGCAGGGAAAACAGATACGCAGTATTTT. Amino acids: CAWAAGKTDTQYF.

The rearrangement joins TRBV28 to TRBJ2-5; D may be TRBD1 (6 bases). Germline CDR1 reads MDHEN; CDR2 reads SYDVKM. There are 14 residues in the CDR3. The V end lost 3 bases, the J end lost 5 bases, and 13 bases lay between the germline ends. The CDR3 reads CASSFPDRRETQYF. CDR3 nucleotide sequence: TGTGCCAGCAGTTTCCCCGACAGGCGGGAGACCCAGTACTTC.

The V and J genes are TRBV9 and TRBJ1-2; D may be TRBD1 (5 bases). The CDR3 consists of 13 residues. Looked up from germline, CDR1 is SGDLS and CDR2 is YYNGEE. Trimming took off 0 bases at V and 8 bases at J, with 11 bases between the two ends. CDR3 nucleotide sequence: TGTGCCAGCAGCGTAGGCCAGGGTGGAGGCTACACCTTC. It specifies CASSVGQGGGYTF. The full variable domain, rest sourced from reference TRBV9 and TRBJ1-2, is DSGVTQTPKHLITATGQRVTLRCSPRSGDLSVYWYQQSLDQGLQFLIQYYNGEERAKGNILERFSAQQFPDLHSELNLSSLELGDSALYFCASSVGQGGGYTFGSGTRLTVV.